This T cell receptor (beta chain) was identified in a study of T cell changes during pregnancy in multiple sclerosis. Some clones are missing from TCRdb's copy, which holds only in-frame ones; the method was immunoSEQ multiplex PCR. The sample has some 80,000 clones, around 90% seen once. V shed 1 base and J shed 4 bases, with 13 bases lying between them. The CDR3 contains 15 residues. Per germline, CDR1 SGHTA and CDR2 FQGNSA. The sequences come from peripheral blood, collected in the first trimester of pregnancy. The chain combines TRBV7-2 with TRBJ1-2; D is perhaps TRBD1 (6 bases). The source of this sequence is a female donor in good health, enrolled as a control in a pregnancy study. The CDR3 coding sequence is TGTGCCAGCAGCTTAGATGGGGGCAGCCCCTATGGCTACACCTTC. Translation: CASSLDGGSPYGYTF.